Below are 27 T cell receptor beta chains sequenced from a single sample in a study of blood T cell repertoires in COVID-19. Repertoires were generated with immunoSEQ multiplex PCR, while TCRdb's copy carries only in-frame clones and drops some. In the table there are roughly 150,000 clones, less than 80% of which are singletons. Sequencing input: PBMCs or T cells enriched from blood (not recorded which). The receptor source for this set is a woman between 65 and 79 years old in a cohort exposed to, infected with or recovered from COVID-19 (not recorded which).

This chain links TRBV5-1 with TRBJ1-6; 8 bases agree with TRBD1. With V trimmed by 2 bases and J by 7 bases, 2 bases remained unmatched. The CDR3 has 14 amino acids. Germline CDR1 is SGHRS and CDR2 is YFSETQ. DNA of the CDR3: TGCGCCAGCAGCTTTCGGACAGGGAATTCACCCCTCCACTTT. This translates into CASSFRTGNSPLHF.

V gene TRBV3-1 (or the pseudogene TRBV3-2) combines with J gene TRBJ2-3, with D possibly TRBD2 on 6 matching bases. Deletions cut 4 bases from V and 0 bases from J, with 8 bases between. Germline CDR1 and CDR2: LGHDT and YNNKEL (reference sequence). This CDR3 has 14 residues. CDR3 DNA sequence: TGTGCCAGCAGCCCGACTAGTAGCACAGATACGCAGTATTTT. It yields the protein CASSPTSSTDTQYF.

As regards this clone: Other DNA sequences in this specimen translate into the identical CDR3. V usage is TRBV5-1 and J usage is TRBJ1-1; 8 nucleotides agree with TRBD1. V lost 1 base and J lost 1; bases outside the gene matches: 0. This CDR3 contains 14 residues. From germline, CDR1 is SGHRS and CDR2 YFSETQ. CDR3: CASSLTGGNTEAFF. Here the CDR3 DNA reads TGCGCCAGCAGCTTGACAGGGGGGAACACTGAAGCTTTCTTT. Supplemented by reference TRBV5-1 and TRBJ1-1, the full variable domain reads KAGVTQTPRYLIKTRGQQVTLSCSPISGHRSVSWYQQTPGQGLQFLFEYFSETQRNKGNFPGRFSGRQFSNSRSEMNVSTLELGDSALYLCASSLTGGNTEAFFGQGTRLTVV.

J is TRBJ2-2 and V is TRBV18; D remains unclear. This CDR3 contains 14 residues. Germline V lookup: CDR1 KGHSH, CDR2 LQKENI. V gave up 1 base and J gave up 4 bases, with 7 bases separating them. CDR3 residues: CASSPQRLTGELFF. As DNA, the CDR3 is TGTGCCAGCTCACCACAGAGACTCACCGGGGAGCTGTTTTTT.

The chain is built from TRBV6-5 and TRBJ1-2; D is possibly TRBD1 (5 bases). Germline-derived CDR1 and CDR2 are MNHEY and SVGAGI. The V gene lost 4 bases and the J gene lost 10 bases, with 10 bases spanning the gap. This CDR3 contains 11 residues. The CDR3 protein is CASSLSGHYTF. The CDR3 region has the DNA TGTGCCAGCAGTTTATCAGGGCACTACACCTTC.

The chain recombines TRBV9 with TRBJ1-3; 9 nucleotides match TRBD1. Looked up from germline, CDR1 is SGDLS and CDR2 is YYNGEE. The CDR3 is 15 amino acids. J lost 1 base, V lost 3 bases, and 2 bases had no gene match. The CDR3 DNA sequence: TGTGCCAGCAGCGCCGGGACAGGGTCTGGAAACACCATATATTTT. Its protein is CASSAGTGSGNTIYF.

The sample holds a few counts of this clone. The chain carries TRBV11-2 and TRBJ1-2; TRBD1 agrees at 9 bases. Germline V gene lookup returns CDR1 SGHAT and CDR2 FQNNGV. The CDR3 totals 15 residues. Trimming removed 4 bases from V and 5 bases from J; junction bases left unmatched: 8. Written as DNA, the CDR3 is TGTGCCAGCAGCTCGACAGGGGGGGCGGGATATGGCTACACCTTC. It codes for CASSSTGGAGYGYTF.

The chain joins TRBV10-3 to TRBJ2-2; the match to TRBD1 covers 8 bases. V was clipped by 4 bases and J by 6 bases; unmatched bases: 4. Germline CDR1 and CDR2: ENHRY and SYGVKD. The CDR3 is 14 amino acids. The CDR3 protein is CAISVQQGAGELFF. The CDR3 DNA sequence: TGTGCCATCAGTGTTCAACAGGGGGCCGGGGAGCTGTTTTTT.

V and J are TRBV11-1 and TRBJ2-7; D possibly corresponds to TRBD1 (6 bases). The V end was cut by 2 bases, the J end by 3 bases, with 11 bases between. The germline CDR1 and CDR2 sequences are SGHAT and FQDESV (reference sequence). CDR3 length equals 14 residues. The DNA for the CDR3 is TGTGCCAGCAGCTTAACCCAGGGGAGCTACGAGCAGTACTTC. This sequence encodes CASSLTQGSYEQYF.

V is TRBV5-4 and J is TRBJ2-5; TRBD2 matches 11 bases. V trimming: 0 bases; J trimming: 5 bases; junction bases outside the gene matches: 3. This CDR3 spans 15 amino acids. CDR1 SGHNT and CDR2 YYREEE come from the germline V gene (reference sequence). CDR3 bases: TGTGCCAGCAGCTTGGAACTAGCGGGAGAGGAGACCCAGTACTTC. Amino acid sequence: CASSLELAGEETQYF.

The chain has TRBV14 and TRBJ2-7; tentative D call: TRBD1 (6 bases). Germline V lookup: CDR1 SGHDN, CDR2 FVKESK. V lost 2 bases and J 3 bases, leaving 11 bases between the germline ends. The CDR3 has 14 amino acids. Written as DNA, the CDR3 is TGTGCCAGCAGCCAACAGACAGGTAACTACGAGCAGTACTTC. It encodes CASSQQTGNYEQYF.

DNA for the CDR3: TGTGCCAGCTCCTTAGGCGGGGCGCGACCCTACGAGCAGTACTTC. Residues: CASSLGGARPYEQYF. V usage is TRBV18 and J usage is TRBJ2-7; a possible D gene is TRBD2 (6 bases). From germline, CDR1 is KGHSH and CDR2 LQKENI. The V end was cut by 6 bases, the J end by 2 bases, with 17 bases between. The CDR3 has 15 residues.

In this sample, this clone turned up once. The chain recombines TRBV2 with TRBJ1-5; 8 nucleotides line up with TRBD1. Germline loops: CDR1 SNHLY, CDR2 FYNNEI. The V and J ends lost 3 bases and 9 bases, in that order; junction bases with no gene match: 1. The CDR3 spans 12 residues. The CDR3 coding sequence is TGTGCCAGCAGTGAGGGGACAGGGCCCCAGCATTTT. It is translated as CASSEGTGPQHF.

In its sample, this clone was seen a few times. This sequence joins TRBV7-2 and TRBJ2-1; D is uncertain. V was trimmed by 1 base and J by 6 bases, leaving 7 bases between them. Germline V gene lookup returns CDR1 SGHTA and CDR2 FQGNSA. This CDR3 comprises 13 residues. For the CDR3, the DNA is TGTGCCAGCAGCTTAGGGAGTCCCAATGAGCAGTTCTTC. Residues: CASSLGSPNEQFF.

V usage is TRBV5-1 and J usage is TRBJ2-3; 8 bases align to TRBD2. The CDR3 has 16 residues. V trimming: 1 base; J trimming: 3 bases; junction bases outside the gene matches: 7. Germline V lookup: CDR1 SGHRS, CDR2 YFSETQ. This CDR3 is CASSLTLAGRTDTQYF. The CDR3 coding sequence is TGCGCCAGCAGCTTGACCTTAGCGGGACGGACAGATACGCAGTATTTT. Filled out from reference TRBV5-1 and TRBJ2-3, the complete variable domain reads KAGVTQTPRYLIKTRGQQVTLSCSPISGHRSVSWYQQTPGQGLQFLFEYFSETQRNKGNFPGRFSGRQFSNSRSEMNVSTLELGDSALYLCASSLTLAGRTDTQYFGPGTRLTVL.

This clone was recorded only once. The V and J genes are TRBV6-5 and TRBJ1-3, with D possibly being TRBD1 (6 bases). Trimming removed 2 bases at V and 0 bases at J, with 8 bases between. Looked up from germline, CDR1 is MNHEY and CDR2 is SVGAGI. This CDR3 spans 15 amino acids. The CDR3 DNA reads TGTGCCAGCAGTTACGGGACATCCTCTGGAAACACCATATATTTT. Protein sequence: CASSYGTSSGNTIYF.

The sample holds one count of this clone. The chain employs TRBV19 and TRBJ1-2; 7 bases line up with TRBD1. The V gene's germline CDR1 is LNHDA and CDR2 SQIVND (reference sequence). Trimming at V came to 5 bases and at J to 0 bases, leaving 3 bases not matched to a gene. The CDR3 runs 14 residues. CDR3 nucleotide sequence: TGTGCCAGTAGTCGGACAGGACCTAACTATGGCTACACCTTC. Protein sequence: CASSRTGPNYGYTF. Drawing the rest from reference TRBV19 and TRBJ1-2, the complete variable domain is DGGITQSPKYLFRKEGQNVTLSCEQNLNHDAMYWYRQDPGQGLRLIYYSQIVNDFQKGDIAEGYSVSREKKESFPLTVTSAQKNPTAFYLCASSRTGPNYGYTFGSGTRLTVV.

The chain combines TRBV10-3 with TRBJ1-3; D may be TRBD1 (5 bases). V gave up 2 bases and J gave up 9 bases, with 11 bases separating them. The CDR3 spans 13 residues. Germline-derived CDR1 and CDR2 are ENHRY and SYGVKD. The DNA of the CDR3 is TGTGCCATCAGTGAGACCCAGGGCGGCACCATATATTTT. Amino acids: CAISETQGGTIYF.

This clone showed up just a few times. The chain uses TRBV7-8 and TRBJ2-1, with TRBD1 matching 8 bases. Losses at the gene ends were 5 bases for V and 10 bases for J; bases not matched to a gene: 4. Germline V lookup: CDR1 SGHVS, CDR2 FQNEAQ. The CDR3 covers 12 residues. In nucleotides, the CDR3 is TGTGCCAGCAGCCCGGACAGGGCCGAGCAGTTCTTC. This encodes CASSPDRAEQFF. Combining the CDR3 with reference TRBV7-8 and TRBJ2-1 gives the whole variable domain GAGVSQSPRYKVAKRGQDVALRCDPISGHVSLFWYQQALGQGPEFLTYFQNEAQLDKSGLPSDRFFAERPEGSVSTLKIQRTQQEDSAVYLCASSPDRAEQFFGPGTRLTVL.

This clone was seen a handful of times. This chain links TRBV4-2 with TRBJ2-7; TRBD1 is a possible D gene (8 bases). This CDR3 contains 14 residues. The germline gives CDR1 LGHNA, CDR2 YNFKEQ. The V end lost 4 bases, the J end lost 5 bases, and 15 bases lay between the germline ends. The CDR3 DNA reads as TGTGCCAGCAGCCGGACAGGGAGCGGGGACGAGCAGTACTTC. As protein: CASSRTGSGDEQYF.

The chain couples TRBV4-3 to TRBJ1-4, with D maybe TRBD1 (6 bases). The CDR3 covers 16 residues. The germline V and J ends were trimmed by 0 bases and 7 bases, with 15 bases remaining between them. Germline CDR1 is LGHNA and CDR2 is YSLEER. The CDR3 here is CASSQDPQGWGEKLFF. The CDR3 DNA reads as TGCGCCAGCAGCCAAGATCCCCAGGGGTGGGGTGAAAAACTGTTTTTT.

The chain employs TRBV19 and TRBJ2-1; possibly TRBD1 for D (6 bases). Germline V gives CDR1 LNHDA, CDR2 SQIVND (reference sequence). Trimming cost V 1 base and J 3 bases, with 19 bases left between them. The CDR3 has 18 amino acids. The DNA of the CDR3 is TGTGCCAGTAGTATAGCCTTTGGCGACACAGGGATCTACAATGAGCAGTTCTTC. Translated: CASSIAFGDTGIYNEQFF.

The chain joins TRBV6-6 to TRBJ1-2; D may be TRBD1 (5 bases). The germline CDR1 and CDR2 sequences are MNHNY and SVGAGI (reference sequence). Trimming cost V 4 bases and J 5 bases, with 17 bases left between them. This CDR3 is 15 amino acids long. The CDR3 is CASSLTPVEGYGYTF. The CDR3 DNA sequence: TGTGCCAGCAGTTTGACGCCGGTGGAGGGGTATGGCTACACCTTC.

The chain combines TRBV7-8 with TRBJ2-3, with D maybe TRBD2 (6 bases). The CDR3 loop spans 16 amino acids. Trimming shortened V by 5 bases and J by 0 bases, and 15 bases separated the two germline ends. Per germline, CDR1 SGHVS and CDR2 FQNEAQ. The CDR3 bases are TGTGCCAGCAGCCGGCGAGGCGGGACTAGCACAGATACGCAGTATTTT. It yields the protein CASSRRGGTSTDTQYF.

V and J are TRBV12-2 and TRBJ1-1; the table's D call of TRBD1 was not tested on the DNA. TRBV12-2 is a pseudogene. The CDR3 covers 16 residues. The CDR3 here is CASRLKIGGLNTEAFF. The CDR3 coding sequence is TGTGCAAGTCGCTTAAAAATAGGGGGACTGAACACTGAAGCTTTCTTT.

CDR3 in amino acids: CASSSETSLPETQYF. CDR3 coding DNA: TGTGCCAGTAGTAGTGAGACTAGCCTTCCAGAGACCCAGTACTTC. The rearrangement uses TRBV19 and TRBJ2-5, with 7 bases lining up with TRBD2. The CDR3 is 15 residues long. Unmatched junction bases numbered 9, after V lost 4 bases and J lost 4 bases. Germline-derived CDR1 and CDR2 are LNHDA and SQIVND (reference sequence).

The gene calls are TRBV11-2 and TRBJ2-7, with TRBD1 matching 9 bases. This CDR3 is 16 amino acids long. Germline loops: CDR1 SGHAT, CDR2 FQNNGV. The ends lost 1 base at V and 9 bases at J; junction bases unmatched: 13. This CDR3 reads CASSLVETGGITRQYF. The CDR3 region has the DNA TGTGCCAGCAGCTTAGTAGAGACAGGGGGTATTACGAGGCAGTACTTC.